What follows are 32 T cell receptor beta chains derived from one specimen sequenced in a study of memory CD4+ T cells and cytomegalovirus serostatus. The repertoire was sequenced with immunoSEQ multiplex PCR; TCRdb's copy has only in-frame clones and lacks some. The data show around 63,000 clones, roughly 75% seen once. The sort gate was single viable CD3+CD4+CD8-CD45RO+ cells for memory CD4+ T cells. The sequenced material came from memory CD4+ T cells from blood. Receptors were obtained from an adult in good health and CMV-seronegative. Some clones in this sample may be carry-over from other donors' samples.

V is TRBV18 and J is TRBJ2-3; TRBD1 or TRBD2 may be the D gene (5 bases each). The CDR3 has 17 amino acids. The V gene lost 3 bases and the J gene lost 2 bases, with 18 bases spanning the gap. In germline, CDR1 is KGHSH, CDR2 LQKENI. The CDR3 DNA is TGTGCCAGCTCACCGTTGGGGGAATCTAGTACCACAGATACGCAGTATTTT. This gives the protein CASSPLGESSTTDTQYF.

CDR3 sequence: CASSPSSNQPQHF. CDR3 coding DNA: TGTGCCAGCAGTCCGTCTAGCAATCAGCCCCAGCATTTT. This chain links TRBV28 with TRBJ1-5, with D uncertain. Trimming pared 5 bases from V and 0 bases from J, leaving 5 bases between. The CDR3 loop spans 13 amino acids. Germline V gene data show CDR1 as MDHEN and CDR2 as SYDVKM.

The V call is TRBV6-5, the J call TRBJ2-7; 7 bases line up with TRBD1. Germline V gene sequence: CDR1 MNHEY, CDR2 SVGAGI. The CDR3 consists of 12 residues. Trimming at V came to 2 bases and at J to 8 bases, leaving 3 bases not matched to a gene. CDR3 sequence: CASSYPQGKQYF. DNA for the CDR3: TGTGCCAGCAGTTACCCACAGGGGAAGCAGTACTTC.

The chain carries TRBV7-6 and TRBJ1-2, with 7 bases lining up with TRBD1. The germline V gene encodes CDR1 SGHVS and CDR2 FNYEAQ. The ends lost 4 bases at V and 4 bases at J; junction bases unmatched: 12. CDR3 length: 16 amino acids. As DNA, the CDR3 is TGTGCCAGCAGCTCTCGAGGGGACAGTTCTAGCTATGGCTACACCTTC. Protein product: CASSSRGDSSSYGYTF.

The chain carries TRBV20-1 and TRBJ2-1; D is uncertain. Germline V CDR1 and CDR2: DFQATT, SNEGSKA (reference sequence). V lost 5 bases and J lost 8, with 7 bases in between. This CDR3 spans 10 amino acids. Here the CDR3 reads CSAADYEQFF. As DNA, the CDR3 is TGCAGTGCTGCCGATTATGAGCAGTTCTTC.

The rearrangement uses TRBV30 and TRBJ2-5, with TRBD2 matching over 9 bases. The CDR3 sequence is 17 residues long. CDR1 is GTSNPN and CDR2 is SVGIG in the germline V gene (reference sequence). The V segment lost 0 bases and the J segment 4 bases; nucleotides outside the gene matches: 12. The CDR3 reads CAWSVRAGGQSAETQYF. The CDR3 coding sequence is TGTGCCTGGAGTGTCAGGGCGGGGGGGCAGTCAGCAGAGACCCAGTACTTC.

The chain has TRBV19 and TRBJ1-2, with a possible D match to TRBD1 (5 bases). Trimming removed 5 bases at V and 4 bases at J, with 11 bases between. Germline V gene data show CDR1 as LNHDA and CDR2 as SQIVND (reference sequence). The CDR3 covers 13 residues. The CDR3 coding sequence is TGTGCCAGTAGTCGGGGCAGTACCTATGGCTACACCTTC. Translating it yields CASSRGSTYGYTF.

The chain is built from TRBV10-3 and TRBJ2-1; 7 bases are a match to TRBD1. The germline CDR1 and CDR2 sequences are ENHRY and SYGVKD. This CDR3 is built from 15 residues. V dropped 6 bases and J dropped 0; count of bases not matched to a gene: 5. The CDR3, as DNA: TGTGCCATCAGGGGACAGCTGAGCTCCTACAATGAGCAGTTCTTC. This codes for CAIRGQLSSYNEQFF.

J is TRBJ2-7 and V is TRBV2, with D perhaps given as TRBD1 or TRBD2 (6 bases each). V shed 5 bases and J shed 3 bases, with 11 bases lying between them. The CDR3 has 13 amino acids. Germline CDR1 and CDR2: SNHLY and FYNNEI. The CDR3 sequence is CASSRQDYYEQYF. CDR3 nucleotides: TGTGCCAGCAGTCGACAGGACTACTACGAGCAGTACTTC.

This clone was observed a few times. The chain links TRBV28 to TRBJ1-1; the D gene is possibly TRBD1 (6 bases). V was clipped by 3 bases and J by 4 bases, with 15 bases between them. This CDR3 region has 15 residues. Germline V lookup: CDR1 MDHEN, CDR2 SYDVKM. The CDR3: CASSFTGKRGTEAFF. The CDR3 nucleotides read TGTGCCAGCAGTTTTACAGGGAAGCGCGGCACTGAAGCTTTCTTT.

V is TRBV21-1 and J is TRBJ1-6; TRBD1, the D gene given by the table, was not confirmed from the DNA. TRBV21-1 is annotated as a pseudogene. The CDR3 spans 19 residues. Here the CDR3 DNA reads TGTGCCAGCAGCAAACGCCTGGCAGTTAAACTAAGGGGGAAATCACCCCTCCACTTT. Its translation: CASSKRLAVKLRGKSPLHF.

The CDR3 nucleotides read TGTGCCTGGAAATGGGGGCCTAACTATGGCTACACCTTC. Amino acids: CAWKWGPNYGYTF. The chain carries TRBV30 and TRBJ1-2, with D perhaps matching TRBD1 (6 bases). Germline loops: CDR1 GTSNPN, CDR2 SVGIG (reference sequence). V was clipped by 4 bases and J by 0 bases, with 9 bases between them. The CDR3 spans 13 residues.

This clone has just one count. The rearrangement uses TRBV29-1 and TRBJ2-4; D possibly matches TRBD1 or TRBD2 (5 bases each). The germline V gene encodes CDR1 SQVTM and CDR2 ANQGSEA. The CDR3 sequence is 11 residues long. V lost 7 bases and J 6 bases, leaving 10 bases between the germline ends. The CDR3 loop is CSGRDLNIQYF. The CDR3, as DNA: TGCAGCGGCCGGGACCTAAACATTCAGTACTTC.

In this sample, this clone turned up a few times. Other DNA sequences of this sample code for an identical CDR3. The chain uses TRBV2 and TRBJ1-1; 7 nucleotides align to TRBD1. The CDR3 is made up of 14 amino acids. V shed 6 bases and J 4 bases; nucleotides not matched to a gene: 8. Per the germline V gene, CDR1 is SNHLY and CDR2 is FYNNEI. The CDR3 is CASRITGEGTEAFF. CDR3 nucleotides: TGTGCCAGCAGGATAACAGGGGAGGGCACTGAAGCTTTCTTT.

The chain recombines TRBV7-2 with TRBJ2-1; 9 bases match TRBD2. Germline lookup yields CDR1 SGHTA and CDR2 FQGNSA. J gave up 4 bases and V 1 base, and 8 bases lay outside the gene matches. This CDR3 comprises 17 residues. CDR3 sequence (DNA): TGTGCCAGCAGCTTAGGATTTGCGGGGGGGCTGTACAATGAGCAGTTCTTC. It yields the protein CASSLGFAGGLYNEQFF.

V usage is TRBV4-3 and J usage is TRBJ1-5; D is unresolved. The germline V and J ends were trimmed by 2 bases and 5 bases, with 7 bases remaining between them. The CDR3 totals 13 residues. Germline CDR1 is LGHNA and CDR2 is YSLEER. DNA for the CDR3: TGCGCCAGCAGCCAAAACACCTATCAGCCCCAGCATTTT. It encodes CASSQNTYQPQHF.

This sequence joins TRBV19 and TRBJ2-5; 7 bases are shared with TRBD2. The CDR3 is 12 residues long. V was pared by 3 bases and J by 5 bases, with 0 bases of the junction left unmatched. Germline CDR1 LNHDA, CDR2 SQIVND (reference sequence). CDR3 nucleotide sequence: TGTGCCAGTAGTATCGGGAGGGAGACCCAGTACTTC. Protein: CASSIGRETQYF.

The chain links TRBV7-2 to TRBJ2-7; 9 nucleotides align to TRBD1. Germline CDR1 reads SGHTA; CDR2 reads FQGNSA. The CDR3 runs to 15 residues. V lost 5 bases to trimming and J lost 2 bases; unmatched junction nucleotides: 7. In nucleotides, the CDR3 is TGTGCCAGCAGCAGATTGGGACAGGGCGCCTACGAGCAGTACTTC. Protein product: CASSRLGQGAYEQYF.

V gene TRBV18 combines with J gene TRBJ1-2; TRBD1 matches 8 bases. CDR3 length: 14 residues. V was pared by 3 bases and J by 3 bases, with 3 bases of the junction left unmatched. The germline gives CDR1 KGHSH, CDR2 LQKENI. CDR3 protein: CASSPGTGYYGYTF. DNA of the CDR3: TGTGCCAGCTCACCCGGGACAGGCTACTATGGCTACACCTTC.

This clone was seen a single time. This chain connects TRBV11-2 to TRBJ2-3; 13 bases align to TRBD2. J gave up 11 bases and V 5 bases, and 7 bases lay outside the gene matches. CDR1 and CDR2 (germline): SGHAT, FQNNGV. There are 14 residues in the CDR3. The CDR3 DNA reads TGTGCCAGCAGCCTCGGACTAGCGGGGGAAGAGCAGTATTTT. Protein: CASSLGLAGEEQYF.

This clone is a singleton in its sample. The chain uses TRBV7-2 and TRBJ1-2; D is uncertain. V was pared by 4 bases and J by 0 bases, with 12 bases between. CDR1 and CDR2 from the germline V gene are SGHTA and FQGNSA. The CDR3 is made up of 15 amino acids. CDR3 sequence: CASSSRTEANYGYTF. CDR3 in DNA: TGTGCCAGCAGCTCCCGGACCGAAGCTAACTATGGCTACACCTTC.

The chain combines TRBV6-5 with TRBJ1-4; tentative D call: TRBD1 (5 bases). Germline V gives CDR1 MNHEY, CDR2 SVGAGI. This CDR3 spans 15 amino acids. Trimming pared 6 bases from V and 0 bases from J, leaving 11 bases between. The CDR3 coding sequence is TGTGCCAGCAGGAGGACGACAGCAACTAATGAAAAACTGTTTTTT. It is translated as CASRRTTATNEKLFF.

The chain links TRBV5-8 to TRBJ2-3; no firm D call. This CDR3 is 15 amino acids long. Germline V gene lookup returns CDR1 SGHTS and CDR2 YDEGEE. Trimming shortened V by 0 bases and J by 0 bases, and 8 bases separated the two germline ends. The CDR3 bases are TGTGCCAGCAGCTTGGCTCCAGTAAGCACAGATACGCAGTATTTT. Translation: CASSLAPVSTDTQYF.

The chain employs TRBV9 and TRBJ2-5; 9 bases align to TRBD2. The CDR3 totals 16 residues. V shed 0 bases and J 5 bases; nucleotides not matched to a gene: 8. The germline V gene encodes CDR1 SGDLS and CDR2 YYNGEE. CDR3: CASSVGNSGSGETQYF. The CDR3 DNA reads TGTGCCAGCAGCGTAGGAAATAGCGGGAGTGGGGAGACCCAGTACTTC.

This chain connects TRBV5-4 to TRBJ1-3; D is uncertain. Germline V gene lookup returns CDR1 SGHNT and CDR2 YYREEE (reference sequence). The CDR3 spans 16 residues. The ends were cut back, 0 bases at V and 4 bases at J, with 14 bases in the middle. CDR3 residues: CASSLDGGKWGNTIYF. In DNA form, the CDR3 reads TGTGCCAGCAGCTTGGACGGAGGGAAATGGGGAAACACCATATATTTT.

The V and J genes are TRBV5-4 and TRBJ2-3; D is ambiguous. CDR1 and CDR2 (germline): SGHNT, YYREEE (reference sequence). V was shortened by 4 bases and J by 9 bases, with 18 bases between the two germline ends. CDR3 length: 14 residues. CDR3 sequence reads: CASSQERGWSTQYF. The DNA for the CDR3 is TGTGCCAGCAGCCAAGAGCGAGGCTGGTCGACGCAGTATTTT.

J is TRBJ2-1 and V is TRBV11-3, with D possibly called TRBD1 or TRBD2 (5 bases each). The V end lost 5 bases, the J end lost 10 bases, and 15 bases lay between the germline ends. The CDR3 runs 13 residues. Germline V gene sequence: CDR1 SGHNT, CDR2 YENEEA. The CDR3 bases are TGTGCCAGCAGCCCTCGGGACGGCGGGGAGCAGTTCTTC. This translates into CASSPRDGGEQFF.

The chain joins TRBV7-2 to TRBJ1-6; D unresolved. Germline V lookup: CDR1 SGHTA, CDR2 FQGNSA. V dropped 3 bases and J dropped 7 bases, with 4 bases sitting between them. The CDR3 runs to 12 residues. CDR3 protein: CASSLGNSPLHF. The CDR3 region has the DNA TGTGCCAGCAGCTTGGGCAATTCACCCCTCCACTTT.

The chain is built from TRBV30 and TRBJ2-5, with 9 bases aligning to TRBD2. Germline-derived CDR1 and CDR2 are GTSNPN and SVGIG (reference sequence). Losses at the gene ends were 3 bases for V and 0 bases for J; bases not matched to a gene: 2. The CDR3 loop spans 14 amino acids. CDR3 sequence (DNA): TGTGCCTGGAGACTAGCGGGCAACCAAGAGACCCAGTACTTC. The encoded protein is CAWRLAGNQETQYF. Filled out from reference TRBV30 and TRBJ2-5, the complete variable domain reads SQTIHQWPATLVQPVGSPLSLECTVEGTSNPNLYWYRQAAGRGLQLLFYSVGIGQISSEVPQNLSASRPQDRQFILSSKKLLLSDSGFYLCAWRLAGNQETQYFGPGTRLLVL.

This clone was seen more than once but under ten times. The rearrangement uses TRBV7-3 and TRBJ1-2, with D uncertain. The length of the CDR3 is 14 residues. V was cut by 5 bases and J by 8 bases, with 18 bases left in between. Germline CDR1 is SGHTA and CDR2 is FQGTGA. The CDR3 region is CASSPSDGVWGYTF. CDR3 DNA: TGTGCCAGCAGCCCCTCGGACGGGGTGTGGGGCTACACCTTC.

The rearrangement joins TRBV9 to TRBJ2-1, with D perhaps assigned TRBD1 or TRBD2 (6 bases each). V gave up 4 bases and J gave up 7 bases, with 18 bases separating them. Germline-derived CDR1 and CDR2 are SGDLS and YYNGEE. There are 15 residues in the CDR3. This CDR3 is CASSPRWGAWNEQFF. CDR3 coding DNA: TGTGCCAGCAGCCCCCGATGGGGGGCGTGGAATGAGCAGTTCTTC.

This clone was detected a few times. This rearrangement joins TRBV2 to TRBJ2-7; maybe TRBD2 (6 bases). The CDR3 is made up of 15 amino acids. Germline CDR1 SNHLY, CDR2 FYNNEI. With 2 bases removed from V and 1 base from J, the gap between germline ends came to 12 bases. CDR3 nucleotides: TGTGCCAGCAGTGAAACGGGACTGGGGTCCTACGAGCAGTACTTC. This translates into CASSETGLGSYEQYF.